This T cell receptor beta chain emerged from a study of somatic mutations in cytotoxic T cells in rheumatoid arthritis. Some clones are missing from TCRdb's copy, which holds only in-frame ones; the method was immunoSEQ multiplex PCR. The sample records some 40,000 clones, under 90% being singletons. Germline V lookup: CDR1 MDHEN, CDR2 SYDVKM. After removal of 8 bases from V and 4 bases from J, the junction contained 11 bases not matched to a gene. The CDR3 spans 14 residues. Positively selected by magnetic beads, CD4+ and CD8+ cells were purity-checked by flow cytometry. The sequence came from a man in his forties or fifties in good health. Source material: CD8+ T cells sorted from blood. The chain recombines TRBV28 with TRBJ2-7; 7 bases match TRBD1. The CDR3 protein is CASGPTGWAYEQYF. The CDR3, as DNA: TGTGCCAGCGGACCGACAGGGTGGGCATACGAGCAGTACTTC.